Reported below is one TCR beta chain. Germline-derived CDR1 and CDR2 are LGHDT and YNNKEL (reference sequence). CDR3 length: 13 residues. Trimming at V came to 6 bases and at J to 4 bases, leaving 1 base not matched to a gene. This sample is drawn from a study of blood T cell repertoires in COVID-19. Study overall: Acute and convalescent COVID-19 samples came from the United States, Italy and Spain.

Data came from immunoSEQ multiplex PCR; TCRdb stores just in-frame clones and leaves some out. The data contain 310,000 or so clones, 88% of them seen just once; the ten biggest clones take up over 9%. Material for sequencing was peripheral blood. The chain combines TRBV3-1 (or the pseudogene TRBV3-2) with TRBJ1-5; 9 bases are a match to TRBD1. This receptor was taken from a woman aged 25-40 years with COVID-19, enrolled during active disease. This chain's CDR3 is CASRGTGNQPQHF. In nucleotides, the CDR3 is TGTGCCAGCAGGGGGACAGGGAATCAGCCCCAGCATTTT.